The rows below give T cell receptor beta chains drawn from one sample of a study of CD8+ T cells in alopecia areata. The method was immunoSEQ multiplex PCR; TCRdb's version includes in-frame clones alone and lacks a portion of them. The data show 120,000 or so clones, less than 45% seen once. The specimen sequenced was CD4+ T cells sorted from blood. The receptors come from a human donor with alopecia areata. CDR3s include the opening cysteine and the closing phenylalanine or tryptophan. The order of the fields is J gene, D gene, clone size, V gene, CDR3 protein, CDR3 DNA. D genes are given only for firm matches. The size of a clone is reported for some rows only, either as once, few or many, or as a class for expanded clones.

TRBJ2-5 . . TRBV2 CASSEARGSGGSETQYF TGTGCCAGCAGTGAAGCGCGGGGTAGCGGAGGTTCGGAGACCCAGTACTTC
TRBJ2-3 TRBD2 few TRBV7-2 CASRPSGGAPDTQYF TGTGCCAGCAGACCTAGCGGGGGGGCGCCAGATACGCAGTATTTT
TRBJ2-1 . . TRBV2 CASGDNEQFF TGTGCCAGCGGGGACAATGAGCAGTTCTTC
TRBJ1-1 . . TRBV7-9 CASSLREDTEAFF TGTGCCAGCAGCCTTAGGGAGGACACTGAAGCTTTCTTT
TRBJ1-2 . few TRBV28 CASSRRGYGYTF TGTGCCAGCAGCCGTCGGGGGTATGGCTACACCTTC
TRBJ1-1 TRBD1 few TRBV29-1 CSVGDREGAEAFF TGCAGCGTCGGGGACAGGGAAGGAGCTGAAGCTTTCTTT
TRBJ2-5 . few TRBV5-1 CASSLPGETQYF TGCGCCAGCAGCCTCCCGGGGGAGACCCAGTACTTC
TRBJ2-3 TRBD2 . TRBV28 CASSLASGSAPDTQYF TGTGCCAGCAGTTTGGCTAGCGGGAGTGCTCCAGATACGCAGTATTTT
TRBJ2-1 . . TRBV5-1 CASSPTGTTSYNEQFF TGCGCCAGCAGCCCCACCGGGACCACCTCCTACAATGAGCAGTTCTTC
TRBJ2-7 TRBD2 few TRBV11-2 CASSSTSGRNEQYF TGTGCCAGCAGCTCGACTAGCGGGAGGAACGAGCAGTACTTC
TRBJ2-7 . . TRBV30 CAGASGSYEQYF TGTGCCGGGGCGAGCGGTTCTTACGAGCAGTACTTC
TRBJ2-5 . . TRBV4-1 CASSQGIVETQYF TGCGCCAGCAGCCAAGGAATAGTAGAGACCCAGTACTTC
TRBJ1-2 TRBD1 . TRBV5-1 CASSLTGQGYDGYTF TGCGCCAGCAGCTTGACGGGACAGGGTTACGATGGCTACACCTTC
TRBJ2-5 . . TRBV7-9 CASSYTGETQYF TGTGCCAGCAGCTACACAGGGGAGACCCAGTACTTC
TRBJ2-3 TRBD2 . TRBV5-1 CASSLAAGGPSTDTQYF TGCGCCAGCAGTTTGGCAGCGGGAGGACCTAGCACAGATACGCAGTATTTT
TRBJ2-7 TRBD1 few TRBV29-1 CSVEDPEPGQGYEQYF TGCAGCGTTGAAGATCCCGAACCGGGACAGGGGTACGAGCAGTACTTC
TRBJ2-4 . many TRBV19 CASSMPQENIQYF TGTGCCAGTAGTATGCCGCAGGAAAACATTCAGTACTTC
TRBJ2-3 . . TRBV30 CACLTVADTQYF TGTGCCTGCTTGACGGTGGCGGATACGCAGTATTTT
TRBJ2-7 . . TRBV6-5 CASSYSTGASYEQYF TGTGCCAGCAGTTACTCGACGGGGGCAAGCTACGAGCAGTACTTC
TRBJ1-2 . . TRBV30 CAWSPDTNYGYTF TGTGCCTGGAGCCCGGACACTAACTATGGCTACACCTTC
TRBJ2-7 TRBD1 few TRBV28 CASSLWSGGSYEQYF TGTGCCAGCAGTTTATGGTCAGGGGGCTCCTACGAGCAGTACTTC
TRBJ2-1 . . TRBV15 CATSRDLGVSNEQFF TGTGCCACCAGCAGAGATCTCGGGGTCAGCAATGAGCAGTTCTTC
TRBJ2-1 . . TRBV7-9 CASSDGMSSYNEQFF TGTGCCAGCAGCGACGGTATGAGCTCCTACAATGAGCAGTTCTTC
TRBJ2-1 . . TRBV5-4 CASSLAPGSGDEQFF TGTGCCAGCAGCTTGGCCCCGGGTAGCGGAGATGAGCAGTTCTTC
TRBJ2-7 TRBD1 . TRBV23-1 CASSTGTGEGRTYEQYF TGCGCCAGCAGCACCGGGACAGGCGAGGGGCGAACCTACGAGCAGTACTTC
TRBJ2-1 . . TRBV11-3 CASSGTGLGQFF TGTGCCAGCAGCGGAACGGGGTTAGGGCAGTTCTTC
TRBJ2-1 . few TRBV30 CAWSESYNEQFF TGTGCCTGGAGCGAGTCCTACAATGAGCAGTTCTTC
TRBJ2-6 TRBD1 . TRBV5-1 CASSLAGQGRSGANVLTF TGCGCCAGCAGCTTGGCAGGACAGGGGAGGTCTGGGGCCAACGTCCTGACTTTC
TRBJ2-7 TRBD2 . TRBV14 CASSFLTSPSVLEQYF TGTGCCAGCAGCTTCCTGACTAGCCCGAGTGTCCTCGAGCAGTACTTC
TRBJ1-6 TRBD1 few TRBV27 CASKRDRDSYNSPLHF TGTGCCAGCAAAAGAGACCGGGACAGCTATAATTCACCCCTCCACTTT
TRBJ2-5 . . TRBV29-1 CSVDTRGGETQYF TGCAGCGTTGACACCCGGGGAGGAGAGACCCAGTACTTC
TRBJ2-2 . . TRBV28 CASFSREVGELFF TGTGCCAGCTTCTCAAGGGAGGTCGGGGAGCTGTTTTTT
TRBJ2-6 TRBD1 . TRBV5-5 CASSLAGQGASGANVLTF TGTGCCAGCAGCTTGGCCGGGCAGGGGGCATCTGGGGCCAACGTCCTGACTTTC
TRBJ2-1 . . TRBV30 CAWSVRSGNEQFF TGTGCCTGGAGTGTACGCTCGGGTAATGAGCAGTTCTTC
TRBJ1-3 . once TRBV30 CAWSTGLLAGGTIYF TGTGCCTGGAGTACGGGACTCCTGGCTGGGGGCACCATATATTTT
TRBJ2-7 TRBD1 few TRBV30 CACGKGQSNYEQYF TGTGCCTGCGGGAAGGGACAGTCGAACTACGAGCAGTACTTC
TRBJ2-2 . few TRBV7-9 CASSLGLPTGELFF TGTGCCAGCAGTTTGGGACTCCCCACCGGGGAGCTGTTTTTT
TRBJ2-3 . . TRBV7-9 CASSPPSWTDTQYF TGTGCCAGCAGCCCACCCTCGTGGACAGATACGCAGTATTTT
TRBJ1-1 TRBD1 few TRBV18 CASSLTGTGNMNTEAFF TGTGCCAGCTCACTAACCGGGACAGGGAACATGAACACTGAAGCTTTCTTT
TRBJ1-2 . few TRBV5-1 CASSLVGQHYGYTF TGCGCCAGCAGCTTGGTGGGACAACACTATGGCTACACCTTC
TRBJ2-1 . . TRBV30 CAGGSYNEQFF TGTGCGGGGGGTTCCTACAATGAGCAGTTCTTC
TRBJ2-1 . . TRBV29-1 CSVGGTNEQFF TGCAGCGTTGGAGGGACTAATGAGCAGTTCTTC
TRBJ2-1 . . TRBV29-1 CSSSLDSYNEQFF TGCAGCTCTTCTTTGGACAGTTACAATGAGCAGTTCTTC
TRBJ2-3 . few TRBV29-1 CSVPSASTDTQYF TGCAGCGTTCCCAGCGCTAGCACAGATACGCAGTATTTT